This is a list of T cell receptor beta chains from one sample in a study of T cell responses to AZD1222 COVID-19 vaccine. The method was immunoSEQ multiplex PCR; TCRdb's version includes in-frame clones alone and lacks a portion of them. The data show fewer than 120,000 clones, with 81% seen just once and about 4.5% held by the top ten. Sequenced here: peripheral blood, sampled on day 0 of AZD1222 vaccination. All receptors derive from an adult in good health. Both conserved end residues are part of each CDR3. The D gene is left open where the match is weak. Clone sizes are given selectively: once, few, many, or a class where the clone is expanded.

v_gene	abundance	j_gene	d_gene	CDR3nt	CDR3aa
TRBV5-1	NA	TRBJ2-4	NA	TGCGCCAGCAGCTTGGTACAGGGTATCGGGGAAAACATTCAGTACTTC	CASSLVQGIGENIQYF
TRBV28	NA	TRBJ1-2	TRBD1	TGTGCCATCGCCGGGACAGGGAATATCTATGGCTACACCTTC	CAIAGTGNIYGYTF
TRBV28	NA	TRBJ1-5	TRBD1	TGTGCCAGCAGGGGACAGTCAATCAGCCCCCAGCATTTT	CASRGQSISPQHF
TRBV9	few	TRBJ1-2	TRBD1	TGTGCCAGCAGCGTAGCTATGGGACAGGCGTCGCCCTATGGCTACACCTTC	CASSVAMGQASPYGYTF
TRBV10-3	NA	TRBJ1-4	NA	TGTGCCATCAGTGAGTCGGGAGCCCCTGAAAAACTGTTTTTT	CAISESGAPEKLFF
TRBV6-5	NA	TRBJ1-1	NA	TGTGCCGCCGGGGAGTTGTTAGCTTTCTTT	CAAGELLAFF
TRBV24-1	few	TRBJ1-2	TRBD1	TGTGCCACCAGTGCACGACAGGGGAGCTATGGCTACACCTTC	CATSARQGSYGYTF
TRBV19	NA	TRBJ2-3	NA	TGTGCCAGTACCGAAAGGAGCACAGATACGCAGTATTTT	CASTERSTDTQYF
TRBV27	NA	TRBJ1-4	TRBD1	TGTGCCAGCAGCCCCTCCGGAGGGGGCTTTAATAATGAAAAACTGTTTTTT	CASSPSGGGFNNEKLFF
TRBV28	NA	TRBJ2-7	TRBD1	TGTGCCAGCAGCCGGGACAGGGTCTTCAACGAGCAGTACTTC	CASSRDRVFNEQYF
TRBV15	few	TRBJ1-4	NA	TGTGCCACCAGCCAAGACGGGTTGACCTTACGGGAAAAACTGTTTTTT	CATSQDGLTLREKLFF
TRBV30	NA	TRBJ1-1	NA	TGTGCCTGGGGGGGGTATGGGAACACTGAAGCTTTCTTT	CAWGGYGNTEAFF
TRBV14	NA	TRBJ1-6	NA	TGTGCCAGCAGCCAAGGGATCGGGCAGGTTAATTCACCCCTCCACTTT	CASSQGIGQVNSPLHF
TRBV15	NA	TRBJ1-1	NA	TGTGCCACCAGCGACACTACGGGGGGCACTGAAGCTTTCTTT	CATSDTTGGTEAFF
TRBV28	NA	TRBJ1-1	NA	TGTGCCAGCAGTCTGCAAATGAGTAGTTCGGCTTTCTTT	CASSLQMSSSAFF
TRBV23-1	NA	TRBJ2-7	NA	TGCGCCAGCAGTCATCCGACAGTTTCCTACGAGCAGTACTTC	CASSHPTVSYEQYF
TRBV19	few	TRBJ1-6	NA	TGTGCCAGTACAGATATGGGATCACCCCTCCACTTT	CASTDMGSPLHF
TRBV6-1	once	TRBJ2-7	TRBD2	TGTGCCAGCAGCCTAACTAGCGGGATCGACGAGCAGTACTTC	CASSLTSGIDEQYF
TRBV21-1	once	TRBJ2-2	NA	TGTGCCAGCAGCCTTTACGAAAGGGTCGCTCGAACCGGGGAGCTGTTTTTT	CASSLYERVARTGELFF
TRBV6-5	NA	TRBJ2-5	NA	TGTGCCAGCAGTTACTCGCAGGGTTCGATAGAGACCCAGTACTTC	CASSYSQGSIETQYF
TRBV19	NA	TRBJ1-2	NA	TGTGCCAGTACCATAACACAGGGATTGGGTGGCTACACCTTC	CASTITQGLGGYTF
TRBV5-5	NA	TRBJ2-7	NA	TGTGCCAGCAGCGTCACGGCTGAGCAGTACTTC	CASSVTAEQYF
TRBV10-3	once	TRBJ1-1	NA	TGTGCCACAACCCGGGAGGACAGCTTGAACACTGAAGCTTTCTTT	CATTREDSLNTEAFF
TRBV7-3	NA	TRBJ1-5	NA	TGTGCCAGCAGCTTAGGGGCAGGCCCCCCCTTCAATCAGCCCCAGCATTTT	CASSLGAGPPFNQPQHF
TRBV6-5	NA	TRBJ1-3	NA	TGTGCCACCTCCAGTGACAAAAGGGCTGGAAACACCATATATTTT	CATSSDKRAGNTIYF
TRBV28	NA	TRBJ2-7	TRBD1	TGTGCCAGCAGTGGATCGGACAGGGGCTGGGAGCAGTACTTC	CASSGSDRGWEQYF
TRBV25-1	NA	TRBJ2-5	TRBD2	TGTGCCAGCAGACTAGCGGGAGGGGGGGGAGAGACCCAGTACTTC	CASRLAGGGGETQYF
TRBV3-1/TRBV3-2	NA	TRBJ1-5	NA	TGTGCCAGCGGGAGTCCGCAGCCCCAGCATTTT	CASGSPQPQHF
TRBV5-6	NA	TRBJ2-2	TRBD2	TGTGCCAGCAGCCAAGATAAAGCGGGAGTGATCGGGGAGCTGTTTTTT	CASSQDKAGVIGELFF
TRBV10-2	NA	TRBJ2-1	NA	TGCGCCACATACGGTAGTGAGCAGTTCTTC	CATYGSEQFF
TRBV18	NA	TRBJ2-5	TRBD2	TGTGCCAGCTCACCACCGTCGACTAGCGGAGAGACCCAGTACTTC	CASSPPSTSGETQYF
TRBV5-1	NA	TRBJ2-7	TRBD2	TGCGCCAGCAGCAGGTTGAGGAATAGAGCGGGAGGGTACGAGCAGTACTTC	CASSRLRNRAGGYEQYF
TRBV30	NA	TRBJ2-5	NA	TGTGCCTGGAGTGGCAATACTTTGACCCAGTACTTC	CAWSGNTLTQYF
TRBV27	NA	TRBJ1-6	TRBD1	TGTGCCAGCAGTTTCCGCGGGGACAGGACGTCACCCCTCCACTTT	CASSFRGDRTSPLHF
TRBV5-1	NA	TRBJ2-5	NA	TGCGCCAGCACGCCGGGGCAGCAGGGTGGGACCCAGTACTTC	CASTPGQQGGTQYF
TRBV18	NA	TRBJ2-7	NA	TGTGCCAGCTCACCACCAACAGTTAATAACTACGAGCAGTACTTC	CASSPPTVNNYEQYF
TRBV19	NA	TRBJ2-7	TRBD1	TGTGCCAGTAGCCCGCGCCGGGACAGGGGATCGTACGAGCAGTACTTC	CASSPRRDRGSYEQYF